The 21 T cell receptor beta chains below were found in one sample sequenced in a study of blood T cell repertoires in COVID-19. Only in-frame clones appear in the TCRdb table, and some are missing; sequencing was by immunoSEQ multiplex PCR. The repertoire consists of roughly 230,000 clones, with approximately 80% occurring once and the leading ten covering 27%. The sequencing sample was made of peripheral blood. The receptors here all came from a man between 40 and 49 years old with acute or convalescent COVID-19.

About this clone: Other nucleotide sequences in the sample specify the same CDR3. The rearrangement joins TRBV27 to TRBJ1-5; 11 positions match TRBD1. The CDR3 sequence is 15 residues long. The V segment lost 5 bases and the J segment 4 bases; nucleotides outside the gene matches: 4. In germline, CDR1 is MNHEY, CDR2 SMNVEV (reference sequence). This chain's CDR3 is CASSAGTGGNQPQHF. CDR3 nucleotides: TGTGCCAGCAGTGCCGGGACAGGGGGGAATCAGCCCCAGCATTTT.

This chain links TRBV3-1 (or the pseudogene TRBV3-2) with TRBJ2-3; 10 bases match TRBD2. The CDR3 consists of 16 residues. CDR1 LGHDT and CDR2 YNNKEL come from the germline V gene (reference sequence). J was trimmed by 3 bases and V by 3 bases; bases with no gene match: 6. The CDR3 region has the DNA TGTGCCAGCAGCCAGGGAGCGGGAGGGGGAACAGATACGCAGTATTTT. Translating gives CASSQGAGGGTDTQYF.

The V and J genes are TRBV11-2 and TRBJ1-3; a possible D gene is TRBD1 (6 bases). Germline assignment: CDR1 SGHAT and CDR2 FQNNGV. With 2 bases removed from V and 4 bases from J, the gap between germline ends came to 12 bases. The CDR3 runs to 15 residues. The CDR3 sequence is CASSLNRASGNTIYF. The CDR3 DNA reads TGTGCCAGCAGCTTAAACAGGGCTTCGGGAAACACCATATATTTT.

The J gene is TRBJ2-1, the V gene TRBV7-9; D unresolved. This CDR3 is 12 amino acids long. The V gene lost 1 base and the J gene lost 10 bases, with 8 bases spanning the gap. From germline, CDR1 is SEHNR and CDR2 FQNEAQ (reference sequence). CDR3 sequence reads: CASSLGAGEQFF. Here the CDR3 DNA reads TGTGCCAGCAGCTTAGGGGCTGGAGAGCAGTTCTTC.

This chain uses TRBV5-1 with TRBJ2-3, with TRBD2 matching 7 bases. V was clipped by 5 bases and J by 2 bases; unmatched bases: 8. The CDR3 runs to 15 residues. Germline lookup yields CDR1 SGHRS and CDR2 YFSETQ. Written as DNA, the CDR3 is TGCGCCAGCAGGGGAGGGAGTACCCCCACAGATACGCAGTATTTT. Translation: CASRGGSTPTDTQYF.

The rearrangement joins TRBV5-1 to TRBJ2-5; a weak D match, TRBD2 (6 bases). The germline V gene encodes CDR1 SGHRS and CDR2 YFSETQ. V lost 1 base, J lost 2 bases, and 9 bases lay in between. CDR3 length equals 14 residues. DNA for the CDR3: TGCGCCAGCAGCTTGCGGGGAGGACAAGAGACCCAGTACTTC. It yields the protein CASSLRGGQETQYF.

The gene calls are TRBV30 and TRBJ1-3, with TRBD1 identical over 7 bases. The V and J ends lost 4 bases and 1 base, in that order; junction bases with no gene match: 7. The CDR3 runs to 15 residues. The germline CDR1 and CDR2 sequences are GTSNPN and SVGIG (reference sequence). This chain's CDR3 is CAWTEGQWSGNTIYF. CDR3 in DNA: TGTGCCTGGACAGAGGGACAGTGGTCTGGAAACACCATATATTTT.

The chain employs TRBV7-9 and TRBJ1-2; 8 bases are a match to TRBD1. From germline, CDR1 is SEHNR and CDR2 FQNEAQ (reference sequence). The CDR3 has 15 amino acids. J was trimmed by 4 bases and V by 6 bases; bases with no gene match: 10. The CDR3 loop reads CASRLTDRGPYGYTF. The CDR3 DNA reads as TGTGCCAGCAGACTTACAGACAGGGGTCCCTATGGCTACACCTTC.

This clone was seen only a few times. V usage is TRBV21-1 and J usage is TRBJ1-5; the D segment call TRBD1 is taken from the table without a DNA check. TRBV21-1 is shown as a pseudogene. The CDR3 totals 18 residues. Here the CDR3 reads CASNLSGTGATRNQPQHF. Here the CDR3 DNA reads TGTGCCAGCAACCTCTCCGGGACAGGGGCGACCCGCAATCAGCCCCAGCATTTT.

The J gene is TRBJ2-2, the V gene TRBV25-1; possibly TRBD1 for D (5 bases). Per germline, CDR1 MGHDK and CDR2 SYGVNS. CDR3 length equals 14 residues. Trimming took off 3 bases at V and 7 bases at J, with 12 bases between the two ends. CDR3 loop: CASSDAGLHGELFF. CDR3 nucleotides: TGTGCCAGCAGTGACGCAGGGCTTCACGGGGAGCTGTTTTTT. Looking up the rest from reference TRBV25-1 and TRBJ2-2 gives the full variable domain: EADIYQTPRYLVIGTGKKITLECSQTMGHDKMYWYQQDPGMELHLIHYSYGVNSTEKGDLSSESTVSRIRTEHFPLTLESARPSHTSQYLCASSDAGLHGELFFGEGSRLTVL.

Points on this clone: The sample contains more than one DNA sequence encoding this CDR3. Written as DNA, the CDR3 is TGTGCCAGCAGCTTAGGACAGGGGTTCGAGACCCAGTACTTC. It encodes CASSLGQGFETQYF. This rearrangement joins TRBV7-2 to TRBJ2-5, with TRBD1 identical over 8 bases. V shed 1 base and J 5 bases; nucleotides not matched to a gene: 3. The CDR3 covers 14 residues. Germline V gene data show CDR1 as SGHTA and CDR2 as FQGNSA.

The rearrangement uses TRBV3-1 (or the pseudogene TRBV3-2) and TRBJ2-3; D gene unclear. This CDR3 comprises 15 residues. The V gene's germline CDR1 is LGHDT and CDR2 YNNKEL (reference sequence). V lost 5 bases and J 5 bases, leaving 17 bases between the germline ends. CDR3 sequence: CASSKRCPMQDTQYF. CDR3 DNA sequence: TGTGCCAGCAGCAAGCGATGTCCCATGCAAGATACGCAGTATTTT.

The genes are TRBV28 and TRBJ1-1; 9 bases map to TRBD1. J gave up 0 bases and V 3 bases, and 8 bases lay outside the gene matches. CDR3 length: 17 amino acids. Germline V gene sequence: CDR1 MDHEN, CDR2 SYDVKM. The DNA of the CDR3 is TGTGCCAGCAGTTTCACAGGGACAGGGCAAATGAACACTGAAGCTTTCTTT. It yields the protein CASSFTGTGQMNTEAFF.

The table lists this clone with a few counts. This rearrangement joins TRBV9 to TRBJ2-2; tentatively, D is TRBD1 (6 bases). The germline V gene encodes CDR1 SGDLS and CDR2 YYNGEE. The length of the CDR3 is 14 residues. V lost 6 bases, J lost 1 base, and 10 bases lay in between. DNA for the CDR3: TGTGCCAGCAACAGAGGGGGGAACACCGGGGAGCTGTTTTTT. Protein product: CASNRGGNTGELFF.

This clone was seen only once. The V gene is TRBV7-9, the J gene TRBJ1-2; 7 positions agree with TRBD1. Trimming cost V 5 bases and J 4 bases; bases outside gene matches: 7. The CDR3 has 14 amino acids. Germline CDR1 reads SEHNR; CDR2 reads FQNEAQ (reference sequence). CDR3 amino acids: CASSPPTGAYGYTF. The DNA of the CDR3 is TGTGCCAGCAGCCCACCAACAGGGGCCTATGGCTACACCTTC.

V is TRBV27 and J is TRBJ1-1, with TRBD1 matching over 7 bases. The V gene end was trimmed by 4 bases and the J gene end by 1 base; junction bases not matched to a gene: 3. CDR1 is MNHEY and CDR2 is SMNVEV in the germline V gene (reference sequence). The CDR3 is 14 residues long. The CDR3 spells CASSSTGTNTEAFF. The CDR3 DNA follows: TGTGCCAGCAGTTCGACAGGGACGAACACTGAAGCTTTCTTT.

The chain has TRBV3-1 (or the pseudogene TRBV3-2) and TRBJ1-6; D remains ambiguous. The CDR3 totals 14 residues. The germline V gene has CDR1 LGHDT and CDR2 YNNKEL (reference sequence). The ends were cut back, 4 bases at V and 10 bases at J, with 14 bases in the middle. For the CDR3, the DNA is TGTGCCAGCAGCCTTGGACGGGAACGGTCACCCCTCCACTTT. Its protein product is CASSLGRERSPLHF.

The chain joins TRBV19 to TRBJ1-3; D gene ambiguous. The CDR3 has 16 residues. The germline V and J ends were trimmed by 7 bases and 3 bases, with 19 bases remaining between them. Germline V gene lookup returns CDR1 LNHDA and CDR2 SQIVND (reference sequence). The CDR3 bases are TGTGCCAGTACCGTAAGAGGTTCACCTCGTGGAAACACCATATATTTT. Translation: CASTVRGSPRGNTIYF.

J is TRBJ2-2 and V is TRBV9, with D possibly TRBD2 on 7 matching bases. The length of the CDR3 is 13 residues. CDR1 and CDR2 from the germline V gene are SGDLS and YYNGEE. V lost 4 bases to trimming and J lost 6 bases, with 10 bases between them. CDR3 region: CASSLGGPGELFF. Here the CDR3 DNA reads TGTGCCAGCAGCCTGGGGGGGCCCGGGGAGCTGTTTTTT.

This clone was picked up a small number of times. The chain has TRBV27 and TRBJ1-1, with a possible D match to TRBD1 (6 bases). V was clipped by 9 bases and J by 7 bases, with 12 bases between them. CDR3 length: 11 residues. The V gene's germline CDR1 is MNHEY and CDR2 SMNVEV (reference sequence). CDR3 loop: CASGDTDEAFF. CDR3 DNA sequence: TGTGCCAGTGGGGACACCGATGAAGCTTTCTTT.

Here the CDR3 reads CATYTGGGGYTF. Written as DNA, the CDR3 is TGTGCCACCTATACAGGGGGCGGCGGCTACACCTTC. The V and J genes are TRBV28 and TRBJ1-2, with 9 bases aligning to TRBD1. The germline CDR1 and CDR2 sequences are MDHEN and SYDVKM. V dropped 10 bases and J dropped 8; count of bases not matched to a gene: 8. The length of the CDR3 is 12 residues.